This T cell receptor beta chain was recorded in a study of a mutant IDH1 vaccine in newly diagnosed glioma. Study-level background: Initiation of the vaccine course occurred 4-6 weeks after radiotherapy alone, or alongside temozolomide cycles. Therapy received beforehand was radiotherapy, temozolomide, or both, with most patients given both. General observations from the study: Among patients, roughly 95% showed immune responses induced by the vaccine.

Points on this clone: The antigen remains unidentified.

Assay: immunoSEQ multiplex PCR; the TCRdb copy retains only in-frame clones and omits some. The data contain 60,000 or so clones, 80% to 90% of them singletons. The CDR3 loop spans 14 amino acids. The trim removed 7 bases at V and 6 bases at J, leaving 9 bases unmatched. Germline V gives CDR1 SGHDT, CDR2 YYEEEE. Regarding time point: week 5, during vaccination. Doses consisted of 300 ug of mutant IDH1 20-mer peptide each, paired with topical imiquimod. Each astrocytoma in the donors was new, WHO grade 3 or 4, IDH1-mutant and ATRX-lost. The chain couples TRBV5-6 to TRBJ1-4, with 7 bases aligning to TRBD1. The material was PBMCs, obtained from a glioma patient whose treatment included an IDH1 peptide vaccine. The clonotype comes from a woman aged 45-60 years with glioma. The CDR3 DNA follows: TGTGCCAGCGGCACGACAGGGTCCTATGAAAAACTGTTTTTT. Residues: CASGTTGSYEKLFF.